This TCR beta chain comes out of a study of cytomegalovirus exposure and HLA in healthy donors. Study-wide findings and caveats: Immune exposure information available was restricted to CMV serostatus. Several of the most significant clusters appeared, in a later analysis, to be linked to common viral pathogens. A classifier reportedly called cytomegalovirus status with high sensitivity and specificity.

Comment on this clone: Its antigen is unidentified.

Germline V gives CDR1 SGDLS, CDR2 YYNGEE. J lost 5 bases, V lost 0 bases, and 4 bases had no gene match. The CDR3 runs to 16 residues. Researchers ran the PCR with 60 Vbeta and 13 Jbeta primers. The data were produced by immunoSEQ multiplex PCR, yet TCRdb's version contains in-frame clones alone and is incomplete. The sample contains about 200,000 clones, over 65% of which appear only once. Sequencing was performed on PBMCs. This receptor was obtained from a boy under 10 years old in good health and CMV-seronegative. This chain uses TRBV9 with TRBJ2-5; TRBD2 aligns across 13 bases. The CDR3 protein is CASSVATSGGAETQYF. The DNA of the CDR3 is TGTGCCAGCAGCGTAGCCACTAGCGGGGGGGCGGAGACCCAGTACTTC.